The rows below give T cell receptor beta chains drawn from one sample of a study of molecular identifiers for immune sequencing clone quantification. TCRdb fed the PCR reads into MiXCR, producing one record per CDR3 protein. This sample yields about 330,000 distinct CDR3 sequences, of which roughly a quarter are seen a single time; about 0.73% belongs to the top ten. The sequencing input was naive CD8+ T cells from blood, with Jurkat cell RNA spiked in. The receptor set was obtained from a human donor in good health. Some libraries in this study had Jurkat cell RNA spiked in. CDR3s include the opening cysteine and the closing phenylalanine or tryptophan. The D gene is left open where the match is weak. The size field is filled for only some rows; it gives once, few, many or a size class.

j_call clone_size d_call v_call cdr3_nt cdr3_aa
TRBJ1-1 many - TRBV9 TGTGCCAGCACCGCTATATTAGGACAAAACACTGAAGCTTTCTTT CASTAILGQNTEAFF
TRBJ2-3 many - TRBV12-3/TRBV12-4 TGTGCCAGCAGTGGGACGGGTAGCACAGATACGCAGTATTTT CASSGTGSTDTQYF
TRBJ2-1 - TRBD1 TRBV7-9 TGTGCCAGCAGTTACGGGACAGGGCCCAATGAGCAGTTCTTC CASSYGTGPNEQFF
TRBJ1-2 many - TRBV4-3 TGCGCCAGCAGCCAAGACTCGATATCCCTCTATGGCTACACCTTC CASSQDSISLYGYTF
TRBJ2-7 many TRBD1 TRBV29-1 TGCAGCGTTGAAGCGGACAGGGGCGAGCAGTACTTC CSVEADRGEQYF
TRBJ2-5 many - TRBV7-9 TGTGCCAGCAGCTTAGGTCCTGGGGATGAGGAGACCCAGTACTTC CASSLGPGDEETQYF
TRBJ1-2 many - TRBV30 TGTGCCTGGTTCGCGAGTCCTGGCTACACCTTC CAWFASPGYTF
TRBJ2-3 few - TRBV9 TGTGCCAGCAGCGTAACCTCCGCGGATACGCAGTATTTT CASSVTSADTQYF
TRBJ1-1 many - TRBV30 TGTGCCTGGAGAGAGGGGTATGAAGCTTTCTTT CAWREGYEAFF
TRBJ2-7 many - TRBV21-1 TGTGCCAGCGAGGGGACTATCTACTACGAGCAGTACTTC CASEGTIYYEQYF
TRBJ2-3 - TRBD2 TRBV7-9 TGTGCCAGCAGCTTGAGAGGTCTTAGCGGGAGGGCCACAGATACGCAGTATTTT CASSLRGLSGRATDTQYF
TRBJ2-3 - - TRBV7-9 TGTGCCAGCAGCTTAGTCCAGGGAGGAGATACGCAGTATTTT CASSLVQGGDTQYF
TRBJ2-3 few - TRBV6-1 TGTGCCAGCAGTGAAGCGTTTTTCCAGGGGCTTAAGGATACGCGGTATTTT CASSEAFFQGLKDTRYF
TRBJ2-7 few - TRBV30 TGTGCCTGGAGCCCACAGACAGGCCCCCTCTACGAGCAGTACTTC CAWSPQTGPLYEQYF
TRBJ2-1 few - TRBV7-3 TGTGCCAGCAGCTTAGGGACCAATGAGCAGTTCTTC CASSLGTNEQFF
TRBJ1-5 few - TRBV5-6 TGTGCCAGCAGCCCTCTACCGGGTCCCGATCAGCCCCAGCATTTT CASSPLPGPDQPQHF